The 19 T cell receptor beta chains below were found in one sample sequenced in a study of T cells in Graves' hyperthyroidism and ophthalmopathy. TCR beta CDR3 region amplification was performed from RNA transcripts. The study used the HTBI primer set for a first-round RT-PCR of the TCR CDR3. Each CDR3 protein gets one entry after TCRdb re-called the multiplex PCR reads with MiXCR. The sample shows around 360,000 distinct CDR3 sequences, around 15% of them seen only once. Sequences were obtained from blood. These TCRs come from a woman in her sixties or seventies with Graves' ophthalmopathy.

This clonotype was picked up many times. The chain links TRBV12-5 to TRBJ1-4; 8 bases agree with TRBD1. Germline V lookup: CDR1 LGHNT, CDR2 FRNRAP. V dropped 7 bases and J dropped 4; count of bases not matched to a gene: 20. The CDR3 extends over 19 amino acids. CDR3 in DNA: TGTGCTAGTGCCTTCGGGCAGGGGGCTTCAATTTGGGGTAATGAAAAACTGTTTTTT. It codes for CASAFGQGASIWGNEKLFF.

At least ten counts were recorded for this clonotype. The chain has TRBV20-1 and TRBJ1-5; TRBD1 matches at 8 bases. Germline V lookup: CDR1 DFQATT, CDR2 SNEGSKA (reference sequence). Trimming at V came to 5 bases and at J to 0 bases, leaving 9 bases not matched to a gene. The CDR3 extends over 16 amino acids. The CDR3 DNA reads as TGCAGTGCTCAAGGGACAGGCGATTATAGCAATCAGCCCCAGCATTTT. Encoded protein: CSAQGTGDYSNQPQHF.

The chain employs TRBV24-1 and TRBJ1-5; weak D call: TRBD1 (6 bases). The CDR3 loop spans 16 amino acids. Germline lookup yields CDR1 KGHDR and CDR2 SFDVKD. The V end lost 3 bases, the J end lost 3 bases, and 14 bases lay between the germline ends. This CDR3 is CATSDADRPLNQPQHF. The CDR3 bases are TGTGCCACCAGTGATGCAGACAGGCCACTCAATCAGCCCCAGCATTTT.

The chain combines TRBV7-3 with TRBJ2-2; 12 bases line up with TRBD2. Germline V CDR1 and CDR2: SGHTA, FQGTGA. The CDR3 totals 18 residues. The junction had 8 bases not matched to a gene; V was cut back by 0 bases and J by 6 bases. CDR3 sequence: CASSLTPLAGGPSGELFF. The CDR3, as DNA: TGTGCCAGCAGCTTAACGCCGCTAGCGGGAGGGCCCTCCGGGGAGCTGTTTTTT.

At least ten counts were recorded for this clonotype. The gene calls are TRBV5-6 and TRBJ2-7, with D unresolved. With 4 bases removed from V and 3 bases from J, the gap between germline ends came to 11 bases. This CDR3 comprises 13 residues. Germline lookup yields CDR1 SGHDT and CDR2 YYEEEE. Written as DNA, the CDR3 is TGTGCCAGCAGCGCGGACGCACGCTACGAGCAGTACTTC. This encodes CASSADARYEQYF.

Ten or more counts support this clonotype. The CDR3 spells CASRTRLSGIYEQYF. The CDR3 nucleotides read TGTGCCAGCCGAACCAGGTTGAGCGGAATCTACGAGCAGTACTTC. The J gene is TRBJ2-7, the V gene TRBV27; tentatively, D is TRBD2 (5 bases). CDR1 is MNHEY and CDR2 is SMNVEV in the germline V gene (reference sequence). The CDR3 spans 15 residues. With 8 bases removed from V and 3 bases from J, the gap between germline ends came to 20 bases.

The sample holds many counts of this clonotype. J is TRBJ2-7 and V is TRBV27; D is unclear. The CDR3 has 16 amino acids. Germline CDR1 and CDR2: MNHEY and SMNVEV (reference sequence). Trimming took off 6 bases at V and 0 bases at J, with 18 bases between the two ends. CDR3 nucleotide sequence: TGTGCCAGCAGACCCACGGACGGTTTGCGCTCCTACGAGCAGTACTTC. Amino acids: CASRPTDGLRSYEQYF.

This clonotype was detected many times. V gene TRBV27 combines with J gene TRBJ1-2; a possible D gene is TRBD1 (6 bases). This CDR3 spans 16 amino acids. Trimming pared 9 bases from V and 4 bases from J, leaving 24 bases between. Per germline, CDR1 MNHEY and CDR2 SMNVEV (reference sequence). The CDR3 DNA sequence: TGTGCCAGAATCCGGGACAAGGCCCCATCTGGCTATGGCTACACCTTC. Its protein product is CARIRDKAPSGYGYTF.

The table lists this clonotype with a few counts. This rearrangement joins TRBV20-1 to TRBJ2-1; TRBD2 matches at 9 bases. Germline CDR1 is DFQATT and CDR2 is SNEGSKA (reference sequence). This CDR3 spans 16 amino acids. After removal of 0 bases from V and 1 base from J, the junction contained 4 bases not matched to a gene. CDR3 DNA: TGCAGTGCTAGAGACGTGACTAGCGGTTCCTACAATGAGCAGTTCTTC. It is translated as CSARDVTSGSYNEQFF.

Regarding this clonotype: A read error may account for a junction end that differs from germline. The chain combines TRBV2 with TRBJ1-2; no reliable D call. CDR1 SNHLY and CDR2 FYNNEI come from the germline V gene. The CDR3 consists of 13 residues. CDR3 protein: CVSIRDGVEGYTF. As DNA, the CDR3 is TGTGTCAGCATCCGTGATGGGGTAGAGGGCTACACCTTC.

The genes are TRBV28 and TRBJ2-1; D is perhaps TRBD2 (6 bases). CDR3 length equals 12 residues. V shed 5 bases and J shed 13 bases, with 15 bases lying between them. Germline loops: CDR1 MDHEN, CDR2 SYDVKM. The chain's CDR3 is CASSPPGLRQFF. The DNA for the CDR3 is TGTGCCAGCAGTCCTCCGGGACTTAGACAGTTCTTC.

This clonotype has at least ten counts. CDR3 sequence (DNA): TGTGCCAGCAGTGAAGCCCCGGGGACCATATACGAGCAGTACTTC. Amino acid sequence: CASSEAPGTIYEQYF. The V call is TRBV6-1, the J call TRBJ2-7, with D possibly being TRBD1 or TRBD2 (5 bases each). V lost 0 bases and J 4 bases, leaving 13 bases between the germline ends. The CDR3 is 15 residues long. Germline CDR1 is MNHNS and CDR2 is SASEGT.

In this sample, this clonotype turned up a few times. V is TRBV7-8 and J is TRBJ2-1; weak D call: TRBD1 (5 bases). V was clipped by 3 bases and J by 4 bases, with 25 bases between them. Germline V lookup: CDR1 SGHVS, CDR2 FQNEAQ. This CDR3 has 19 amino acids. The CDR3 DNA follows: TGTGCCAGCAGCTTGCTTTCGGTAGATGGGCAGGGCCTATACAATGAGCAGTTCTTC. Its translation is CASSLLSVDGQGLYNEQFF.

This clonotype occurred many times. The chain joins TRBV28 to TRBJ1-2; 11 bases fit TRBD1. Germline lookup yields CDR1 MDHEN and CDR2 SYDVKM. V was clipped by 3 bases and J by 7 bases; unmatched bases: 4. This CDR3 spans 14 amino acids. The CDR3 region is CASSFGQGAGGYTF. CDR3 DNA: TGTGCCAGCAGTTTTGGACAGGGGGCCGGTGGCTACACCTTC.

The chain links TRBV9 to TRBJ2-1; D remains unclear. There are 16 residues in the CDR3. CDR1 is SGDLS and CDR2 is YYNGEE in the germline V gene. V lost 3 bases and J 0 bases, leaving 13 bases between the germline ends. The CDR3 DNA reads TGTGCCAGCAGCGCTCAACTCCATAACTCCTACAATGAGCAGTTCTTC. Amino acid sequence: CASSAQLHNSYNEQFF.

The chain joins TRBV7-3 to TRBJ2-1; 9 nucleotides match TRBD1. Germline CDR1 SGHTA, CDR2 FQGTGA. Trimming cost V 5 bases and J 6 bases; bases outside gene matches: 8. The CDR3 contains 15 residues. CDR3 loop: CASSAGTGYLNEQFF. DNA for the CDR3: TGTGCCAGCAGCGCCGGGACAGGGTATCTCAATGAGCAGTTCTTC.

This clonotype was counted at least ten times. The chain recombines TRBV6-1 with TRBJ2-5, with 9 bases fitting TRBD2. Germline V gene sequence: CDR1 MNHNS, CDR2 SASEGT. The V and J ends lost 6 bases and 4 bases, in that order; junction bases with no gene match: 15. The CDR3 is 17 residues long. CDR3 DNA: TGTGCCAGCAGCCCTTGGACTAGCGCCACAGGAGGAGAGACCCAGTACTTC. Translating gives CASSPWTSATGGETQYF.

The CDR3 protein is CASSGIGRRGPYEQYF. The CDR3 DNA reads as TGTGCCAGCAGCGGGATTGGCCGACGGGGCCCCTACGAGCAGTACTTC. The chain joins TRBV12-3 or TRBV12-4 to TRBJ2-7, with D possibly called TRBD1 or TRBD2 (5 bases each). The CDR3 length is 16 residues. Between the trimmed V and J ends, which lost 6 bases and 2 bases, there was a span of 20 bases.

The chain is built from TRBV6-5 and TRBJ1-2; D gene uncertain. V lost 3 bases to trimming and J lost 6 bases, with 8 bases between them. Germline-derived CDR1 and CDR2 are MNHEY and SVGAGI. This CDR3 comprises 12 residues. The DNA for the CDR3 is TGTGCCAGCAGTTATGGAAACCATGGCTACACCTTC. Translated, it gives CASSYGNHGYTF.